The present TCR beta chain was sequenced within a study of blood T cells in healthy people across ages. This clonotype has just a few counts. Its target is unknown. The junction and the germline gene differ at one end; a read error may be behind it. Germline assignment: CDR1 SEHNR and CDR2 FQNEAQ (reference sequence). CDR3 size: 14 residues. Primers used in a second PCR of about 7 to 12 cycles were a sample-barcoded 5' primer and a J-beta primer mix. Unique molecular identifiers of 12 random nucleotides labeled each cDNA. Each single sample gave us at least 3 million CDR3-containing paired-end reads. TCRdb used MiXCR to reprocess the 5' RACE reads, holding one entry per CDR3 protein. Of around 1,800,000 distinct CDR3 sequences listed, 30% to 40% are singletons. Study-level findings and limits: Underestimates were what the diversity estimates from one million T cells were considered to be. Among T cells, TCR beta diversity per million cells dropped roughly linearly as age rose.

This TCR came from a human donor in good health. The chain joins TRBV7-9 to TRBJ2-4; the D is unclear. The DNA end is a closer match to TRBJ2-7, so the J assignment may be wrong. Sequenced sample: blood. CDR3 nucleotides: TGTGCCAGCAACTTAGCAACTTGGCAGAACGAGCAGTACTTC. This encodes CASNLATWQNEQYF.